This TCR beta chain came from a study of control samples from healthy donors and cancer patients. TCRdb's table, derived via immunoSEQ multiplex PCR, lists solely in-frame clones and lacks some. The repertoire holds 170,000 or so clones, with roughly 92% as singletons. This clone was seen just once. Germline loops: CDR1 SQVTM, CDR2 ANQGSEA. The CDR3 is 13 amino acids. Trimming took off 4 bases at V and 0 bases at J, with 10 bases between the two ends. The sequence was obtained from a woman aged 18-29 years in good health. The chain has TRBV29-1 and TRBJ2-7; D possibly corresponds to TRBD1 (6 bases). The sequenced sample consisted of blood. CDR3 nucleotide sequence: TGCAGCGTTGTTGTCAGGGGCTCCTACGAGCAGTACTTC. Protein product: CSVVVRGSYEQYF.